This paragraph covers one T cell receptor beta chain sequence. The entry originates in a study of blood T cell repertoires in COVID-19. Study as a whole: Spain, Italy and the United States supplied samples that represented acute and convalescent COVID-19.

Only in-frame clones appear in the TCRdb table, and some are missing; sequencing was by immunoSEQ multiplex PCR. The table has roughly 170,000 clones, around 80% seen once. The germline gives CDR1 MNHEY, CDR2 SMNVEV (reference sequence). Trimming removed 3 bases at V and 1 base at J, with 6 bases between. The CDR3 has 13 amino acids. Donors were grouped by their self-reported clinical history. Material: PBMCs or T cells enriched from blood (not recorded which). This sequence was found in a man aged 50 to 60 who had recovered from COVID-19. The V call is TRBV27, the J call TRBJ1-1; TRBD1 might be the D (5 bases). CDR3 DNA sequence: TGTGCCAGCAGTTTCCAGGGGAACACTGAAGCTTTCTTT. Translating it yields CASSFQGNTEAFF.